This TCR beta chain originates from a study of cytomegalovirus exposure and HLA in healthy donors. The study's findings and limits: Most TCR sequences proved rare, with some public TCRs found in many donors. Reports indicated that the classifier achieved high specificity and sensitivity in diagnosing cytomegalovirus status. Researchers counted around 180 TCR beta chains as cytomegalovirus-associated. A few chains tied to CMV proved CMV antigen-specific in vitro.

As concerns this clone: Antigen specificity is unknown.

CDR1 is SGHRS and CDR2 is YFSETQ in the germline V gene. Trimming took off 5 bases at V and 1 base at J, with 12 bases between the two ends. The CDR3 covers 14 residues. Method: immunoSEQ multiplex PCR; TCRdb's copy keeps in-frame clones and lacks some. The table has 150,000 or so clones, 89% seen once. The sequencing input was PBMCs. The clonotype comes from a woman aged 18-30 years in good health and CMV-seronegative. The chain combines TRBV5-1 with TRBJ1-1; D not resolved. The CDR3 sequence: CASRPQASNTEAFF. CDR3 sequence (DNA): TGCGCCAGCAGACCTCAGGCGTCGAACACTGAAGCTTTCTTT.